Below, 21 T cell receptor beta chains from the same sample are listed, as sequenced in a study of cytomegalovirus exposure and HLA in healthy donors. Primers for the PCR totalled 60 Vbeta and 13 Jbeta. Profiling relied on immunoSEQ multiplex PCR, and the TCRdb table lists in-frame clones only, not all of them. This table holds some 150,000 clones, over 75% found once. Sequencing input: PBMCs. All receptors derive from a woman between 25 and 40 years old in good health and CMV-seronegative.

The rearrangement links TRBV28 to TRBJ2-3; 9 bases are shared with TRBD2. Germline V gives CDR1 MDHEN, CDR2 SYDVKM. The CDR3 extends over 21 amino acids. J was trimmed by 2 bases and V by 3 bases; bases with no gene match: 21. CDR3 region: CASSFPRAALAGELNTDTQYF. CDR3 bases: TGTGCCAGCAGTTTCCCCCGAGCGGCACTAGCGGGCGAACTCAACACAGATACGCAGTATTTT.

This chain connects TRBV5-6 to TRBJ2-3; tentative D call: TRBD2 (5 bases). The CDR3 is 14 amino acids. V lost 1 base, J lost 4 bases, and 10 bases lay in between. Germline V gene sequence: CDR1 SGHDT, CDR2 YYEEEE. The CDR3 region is CASSLREGSDTQYF. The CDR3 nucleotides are TGTGCCAGCAGCTTGCGAGAGGGATCAGATACGCAGTATTTT.

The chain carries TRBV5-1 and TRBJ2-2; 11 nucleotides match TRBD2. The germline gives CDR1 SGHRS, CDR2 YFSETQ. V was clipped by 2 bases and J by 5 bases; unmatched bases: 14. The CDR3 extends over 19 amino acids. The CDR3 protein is CASSLTLAGGQPKTGELFF. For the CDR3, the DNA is TGCGCCAGCAGCTTAACTCTAGCGGGAGGACAACCTAAGACCGGGGAGCTGTTTTTT.

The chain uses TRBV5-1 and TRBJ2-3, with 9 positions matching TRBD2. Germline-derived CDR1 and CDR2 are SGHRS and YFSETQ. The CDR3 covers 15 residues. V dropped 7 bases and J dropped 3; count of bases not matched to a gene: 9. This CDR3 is CASQLSSGITDTQYF. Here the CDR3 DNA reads TGCGCCAGCCAGCTCTCTAGCGGGATTACAGATACGCAGTATTTT.

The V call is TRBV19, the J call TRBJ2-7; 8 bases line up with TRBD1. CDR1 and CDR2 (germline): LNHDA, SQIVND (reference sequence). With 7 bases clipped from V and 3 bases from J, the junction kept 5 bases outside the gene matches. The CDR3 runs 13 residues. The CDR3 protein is CASKGTGGYEQYF. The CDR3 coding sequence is TGTGCCAGTAAAGGAACAGGGGGCTACGAGCAGTACTTC.

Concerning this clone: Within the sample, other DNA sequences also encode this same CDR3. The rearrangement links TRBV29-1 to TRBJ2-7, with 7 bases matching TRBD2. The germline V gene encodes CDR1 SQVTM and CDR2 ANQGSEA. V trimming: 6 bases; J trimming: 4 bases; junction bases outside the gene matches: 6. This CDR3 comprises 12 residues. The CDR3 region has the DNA TGCAGCGTGGTGGCCGGGGGGTACGAGCAGTACTTC. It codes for CSVVAGGYEQYF.

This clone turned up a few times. CDR3 bases: TGCGCCAGCAGGACTGCAACGGGACTAGCGGGAGGGGAGCTGTTTTTT. Amino acids: CASRTATGLAGGELFF. The V gene is TRBV4-1, the J gene TRBJ2-2, with TRBD2 matching over 13 bases. The CDR3 is made up of 16 amino acids. Germline V CDR1 and CDR2: MGHRA, YSYEKL. The trim removed 6 bases at V and 8 bases at J, leaving 9 bases unmatched.

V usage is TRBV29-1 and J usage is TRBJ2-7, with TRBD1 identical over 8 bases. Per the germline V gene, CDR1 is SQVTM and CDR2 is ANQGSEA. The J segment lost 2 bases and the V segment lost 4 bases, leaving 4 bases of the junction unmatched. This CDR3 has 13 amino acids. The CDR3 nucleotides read TGCAGCGTTGGGACAGGGCGACCCTACGAGCAGTACTTC. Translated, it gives CSVGTGRPYEQYF.

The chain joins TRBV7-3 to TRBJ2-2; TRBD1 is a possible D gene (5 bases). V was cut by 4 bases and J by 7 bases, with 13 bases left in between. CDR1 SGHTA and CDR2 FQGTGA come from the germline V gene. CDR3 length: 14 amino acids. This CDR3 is CASSSTSQVGELFF. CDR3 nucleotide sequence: TGTGCCAGCAGCTCGACTTCACAGGTCGGGGAGCTGTTTTTT.

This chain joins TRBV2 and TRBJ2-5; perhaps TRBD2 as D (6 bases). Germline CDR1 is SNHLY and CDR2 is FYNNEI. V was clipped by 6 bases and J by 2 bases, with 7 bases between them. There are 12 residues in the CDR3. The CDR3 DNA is TGTGCCAGCAGGCGGGATCAAGAGACCCAGTACTTC. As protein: CASRRDQETQYF.

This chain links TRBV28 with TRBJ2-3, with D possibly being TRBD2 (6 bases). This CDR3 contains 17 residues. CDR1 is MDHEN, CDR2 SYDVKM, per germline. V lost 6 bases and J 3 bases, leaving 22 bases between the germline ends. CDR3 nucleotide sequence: TGTGCCAGCAGACCCCGACTAGTTAGCCTTAAAACAGATACGCAGTATTTT. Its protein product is CASRPRLVSLKTDTQYF.

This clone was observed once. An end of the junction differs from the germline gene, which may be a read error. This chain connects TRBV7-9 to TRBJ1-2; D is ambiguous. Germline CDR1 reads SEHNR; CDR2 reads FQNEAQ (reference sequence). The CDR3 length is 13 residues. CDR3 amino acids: CSSSRGVNYGYTF. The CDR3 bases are TGTTCCAGCAGCCGGGGAGTTAACTATGGCTACACCTTC.

The DNA for the CDR3 is TGTGCCAGCAGCTTTACTAGAGATTACGAGCAGTACTTC. Its protein product is CASSFTRDYEQYF. The rearrangement links TRBV7-2 to TRBJ2-7; a weak D match, TRBD2 (5 bases). Trimming took off 3 bases at V and 4 bases at J, with 10 bases between the two ends. The CDR3 has 13 amino acids. CDR1 SGHTA and CDR2 FQGNSA come from the germline V gene. The full variable domain, completed using reference TRBV7-2 and TRBJ2-7, is GAGVSQSPSNKVTEKGKDVELRCDPISGHTALYWYRQSLGQGLEFLIYFQGNSAPDKSGLPSDRFSAERTGGSVSTLTIQRTQQEDSAVYLCASSFTRDYEQYFGPGTRLTVT.

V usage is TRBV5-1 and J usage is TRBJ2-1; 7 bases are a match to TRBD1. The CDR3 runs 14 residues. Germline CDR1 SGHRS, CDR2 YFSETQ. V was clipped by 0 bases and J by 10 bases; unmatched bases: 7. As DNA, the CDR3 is TGCGCCAGCAGCTTGGACAGGGGACCGGTGGAGCAGTTCTTC. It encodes CASSLDRGPVEQFF.

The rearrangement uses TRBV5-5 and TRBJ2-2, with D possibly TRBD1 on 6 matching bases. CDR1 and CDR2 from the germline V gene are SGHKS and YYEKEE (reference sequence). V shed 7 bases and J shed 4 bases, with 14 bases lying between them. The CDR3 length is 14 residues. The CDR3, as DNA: TGTGCCAGCGATCGGGACATGAGCACCGGGGAGCTGTTTTTT. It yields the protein CASDRDMSTGELFF.

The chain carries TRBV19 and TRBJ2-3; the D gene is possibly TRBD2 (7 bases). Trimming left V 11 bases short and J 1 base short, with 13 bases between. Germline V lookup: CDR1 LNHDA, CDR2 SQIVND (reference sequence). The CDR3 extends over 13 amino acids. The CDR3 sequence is CAVGAGGTDTQYF. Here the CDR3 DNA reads TGTGCCGTGGGGGCGGGAGGCACAGATACGCAGTATTTT.

The DNA for the CDR3 is TGTGCCAGCAGTTTATCAGCAGCGGGAGGGGCAGATACGCAGTATTTT. Residues: CASSLSAAGGADTQYF. The V gene is TRBV28, the J gene TRBJ2-3; the match to TRBD2 covers 10 bases. The CDR3 totals 16 residues. With 1 base clipped from V and 4 bases from J, the junction kept 5 bases outside the gene matches. The germline V gene has CDR1 MDHEN and CDR2 SYDVKM.

CDR3 sequence (DNA): TGTGCCAGCAGCTTGGTAGGATGGCCCCGGGACTATGGCTACACCTTC. This translates into CASSLVGWPRDYGYTF. This chain uses TRBV7-2 with TRBJ1-2; D remains ambiguous. Germline-derived CDR1 and CDR2 are SGHTA and FQGNSA. The CDR3 totals 16 residues. V lost 3 bases and J lost 3, with 17 bases in between.

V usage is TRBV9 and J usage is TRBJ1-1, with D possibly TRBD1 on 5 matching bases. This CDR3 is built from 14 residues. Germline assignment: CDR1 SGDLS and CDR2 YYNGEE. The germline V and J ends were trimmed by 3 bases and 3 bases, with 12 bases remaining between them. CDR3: CASSGTTVDTEAFF. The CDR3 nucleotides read TGTGCCAGCAGCGGGACGACAGTAGACACTGAAGCTTTCTTT.

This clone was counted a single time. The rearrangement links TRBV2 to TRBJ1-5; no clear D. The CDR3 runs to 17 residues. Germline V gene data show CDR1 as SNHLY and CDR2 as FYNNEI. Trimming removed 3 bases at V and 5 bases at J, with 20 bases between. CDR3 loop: CASSEEPGRNTYQPQHF. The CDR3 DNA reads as TGTGCCAGCAGTGAGGAGCCTGGAAGAAATACTTATCAGCCCCAGCATTTT.

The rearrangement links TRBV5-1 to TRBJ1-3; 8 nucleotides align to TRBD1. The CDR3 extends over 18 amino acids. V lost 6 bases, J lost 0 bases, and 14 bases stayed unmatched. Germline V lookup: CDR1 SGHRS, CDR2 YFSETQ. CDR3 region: CASTENPGQVFSGNTIYF. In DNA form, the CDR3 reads TGCGCCAGCACCGAAAACCCGGGACAGGTGTTCTCTGGAAACACCATATATTTT.